The rows below give T cell receptor beta chains drawn from one sample of a study of cytomegalovirus exposure and HLA in healthy donors. The data were produced by immunoSEQ multiplex PCR, yet TCRdb's version contains in-frame clones alone and is incomplete. This sample has about 93,000 clones, with about four fifths found just once. Sequencing was done on a sample of PBMCs. Source of these receptors: a man aged 25-45 years in good health and CMV-seronegative. Both conserved end residues are part of each CDR3. The D gene is left open where the match is weak. Rows give clone size only sometimes, using once, few, many, or a class for an expanded clone.

d_gene: NA; v_gene: TRBV10-3; abundance: once; j_gene: TRBJ2-3; CDR3nt: TGTGCCATCAGGCGGACTTTGGGCACAGATACGCAGTATTTT; CDR3aa: CAIRRTLGTDTQYF
d_gene: TRBD1; v_gene: TRBV2; abundance: NA; j_gene: TRBJ1-2; CDR3nt: TGTGCCAGCAGTAAGGGACAGGGTCGCGGCTACACCTTC; CDR3aa: CASSKGQGRGYTF
d_gene: TRBD1; v_gene: TRBV28; abundance: NA; j_gene: TRBJ1-1; CDR3nt: TGTGCCAGCAGACCGACAGGGCCTGAAGCTTTCTTT; CDR3aa: CASRPTGPEAFF
d_gene: NA; v_gene: TRBV7-9; abundance: few; j_gene: TRBJ2-6; CDR3nt: TGTGCCAGCAGCTCCCTAAAAAACTCTGGGGCCAACGTCCTGACTTTC; CDR3aa: CASSSLKNSGANVLTF
d_gene: TRBD1; v_gene: TRBV30; abundance: once; j_gene: TRBJ1-5; CDR3nt: TGTGCCTGGAGTAAACAGGGGGTAAGACAGCCCCAGCATTTT; CDR3aa: CAWSKQGVRQPQHF
d_gene: TRBD1; v_gene: TRBV29-1; abundance: NA; j_gene: TRBJ2-5; CDR3nt: TGCAGCGTTGGGACAGGGTCGGGGGAGCAGTACTTC; CDR3aa: CSVGTGSGEQYF
d_gene: NA; v_gene: TRBV14; abundance: NA; j_gene: TRBJ2-5; CDR3nt: TGTGCCAGCAGCCAAGGGGCACGAAATCGACTAGTCCTCCAAGAGACCCAGTACTTC; CDR3aa: CASSQGARNRLVLQETQYF
d_gene: NA; v_gene: TRBV30; abundance: NA; j_gene: TRBJ2-3; CDR3nt: TGTGCCTGGAGTTGGCCAGATACGCAGTATTTT; CDR3aa: CAWSWPDTQYF
d_gene: NA; v_gene: TRBV27; abundance: NA; j_gene: TRBJ1-6; CDR3nt: TGTGCCAGCAGTTTATACGGGGGACCCCTCCACTTT; CDR3aa: CASSLYGGPLHF
d_gene: NA; v_gene: TRBV7-3; abundance: NA; j_gene: TRBJ1-3; CDR3nt: TGTGCCAGCAGCTTAAACGGCCCGGGAGCAGGAAACACCATATATTTT; CDR3aa: CASSLNGPGAGNTIYF
d_gene: NA; v_gene: TRBV6-1; abundance: NA; j_gene: TRBJ2-7; CDR3nt: TGTGCCAGCAGTGAATTTACCAGGAGGTACGAGCAGTACTTC; CDR3aa: CASSEFTRRYEQYF
d_gene: NA; v_gene: TRBV9; abundance: once; j_gene: TRBJ1-3; CDR3nt: TGTGCCAGCAGCCCTTCCCCTAGCTCTGGAAACACCATATATTTT; CDR3aa: CASSPSPSSGNTIYF
d_gene: TRBD1; v_gene: TRBV27; abundance: once; j_gene: TRBJ2-7; CDR3nt: TGTGCCAGCAGGGACAGGAACTACGAGCAGTACTTC; CDR3aa: CASRDRNYEQYF
d_gene: NA; v_gene: TRBV6-1; abundance: NA; j_gene: TRBJ1-4; CDR3nt: TGTGCCAGCAGTGAGGACCTTTGGGGCACTAATGAAAAACTGTTTTTT; CDR3aa: CASSEDLWGTNEKLFF
d_gene: NA; v_gene: TRBV6-5; abundance: NA; j_gene: TRBJ1-2; CDR3nt: TGTGCCAGCAGTTACTCACGGGGACTCACTAACTATGGCTACACCTTC; CDR3aa: CASSYSRGLTNYGYTF
d_gene: NA; v_gene: TRBV13; abundance: NA; j_gene: TRBJ2-7; CDR3nt: TGTGCCAGCAGCCCCCTTCGGGTTTACGAGCAGTACTTC; CDR3aa: CASSPLRVYEQYF
d_gene: NA; v_gene: TRBV4-2; abundance: once; j_gene: TRBJ2-7; CDR3nt: TGTGCCAGCAGCCTGGGGGGGCTATCCTACGAGCAGTACTTC; CDR3aa: CASSLGGLSYEQYF
d_gene: TRBD2; v_gene: TRBV7-9; abundance: NA; j_gene: TRBJ2-2; CDR3nt: TGTGCCAGCACCTCGACTAGCGGCGACACCGGGGAGCTGTTTTTT; CDR3aa: CASTSTSGDTGELFF
d_gene: TRBD2; v_gene: TRBV2; abundance: NA; j_gene: TRBJ2-7; CDR3nt: TGTGCCAGCAGTGAAGAGCGGGAGCTCAACGAGCAGTACTTC; CDR3aa: CASSEERELNEQYF
d_gene: NA; v_gene: TRBV4-1; abundance: NA; j_gene: TRBJ1-1; CDR3nt: TGCGCCAGCAGCCGAACAGGGTTCCCTATGAACACTGAAGCTTTCTTT; CDR3aa: CASSRTGFPMNTEAFF
d_gene: NA; v_gene: TRBV11-2; abundance: NA; j_gene: TRBJ2-1; CDR3nt: TGTGCCAGCAGCTTACACATCAGGGTGAACTACAATGAGCAGTTCTTC; CDR3aa: CASSLHIRVNYNEQFF
d_gene: TRBD1; v_gene: TRBV30; abundance: NA; j_gene: TRBJ1-5; CDR3nt: TGTGCCTGGACGCTAGGGCAGGGGGGCAATCAGCCCCAGCATTTT; CDR3aa: CAWTLGQGGNQPQHF
d_gene: NA; v_gene: TRBV11-2; abundance: NA; j_gene: TRBJ1-4; CDR3nt: TGTGCCAGCAGCCCACGGAGGTCGGGGGAAAAACTGTTTTTT; CDR3aa: CASSPRRSGEKLFF
d_gene: TRBD1; v_gene: TRBV5-1; abundance: NA; j_gene: TRBJ2-5; CDR3nt: TGCGCCAGCAGCGCGGGGACAGGGAAACAAGAGACCCAGTACTTC; CDR3aa: CASSAGTGKQETQYF
d_gene: NA; v_gene: TRBV4-1; abundance: NA; j_gene: TRBJ2-5; CDR3nt: TGCGCCAGCAGCCAAGATGAGGGAAGGAGAGAGACCCAGTACTTC; CDR3aa: CASSQDEGRRETQYF
d_gene: NA; v_gene: TRBV19; abundance: once; j_gene: TRBJ1-2; CDR3nt: TGTGCCAGTAGTGCGGGGACTAACTATGGCTACACCTTC; CDR3aa: CASSAGTNYGYTF
d_gene: TRBD1; v_gene: TRBV18; abundance: once; j_gene: TRBJ1-2; CDR3nt: TGTGCCAGCTCACCCCAGACAGGGGGCGATGGCTACACCTTC; CDR3aa: CASSPQTGGDGYTF
d_gene: NA; v_gene: TRBV2; abundance: NA; j_gene: TRBJ1-5; CDR3nt: TGTGCCAGCAGGGCCGTGGCGGGCCCCAGTGACAAGGATCAGCCCCAGCATTTT; CDR3aa: CASRAVAGPSDKDQPQHF
d_gene: NA; v_gene: TRBV5-1; abundance: few; j_gene: TRBJ2-3; CDR3nt: TGCGCCAGCAGCTTCTACAGGACGAACACAGATACGCAGTATTTT; CDR3aa: CASSFYRTNTDTQYF
d_gene: NA; v_gene: TRBV2; abundance: NA; j_gene: TRBJ2-6; CDR3nt: TGTGCCAGCAGTTCCCAGGGGAGCGTCCTGACTTTC; CDR3aa: CASSSQGSVLTF
d_gene: TRBD1; v_gene: TRBV7-8; abundance: NA; j_gene: TRBJ1-4; CDR3nt: TGTGCCAGCAGCCACACCAGGGGGAAGGGTGAAAAACTGTTTTTT; CDR3aa: CASSHTRGKGEKLFF
d_gene: TRBD1; v_gene: TRBV19; abundance: NA; j_gene: TRBJ2-2; CDR3nt: TGTGCCAGTACCTCTCAGGGACAGGGGAAGGCCGGGGAGCTGTTTTTT; CDR3aa: CASTSQGQGKAGELFF
d_gene: NA; v_gene: TRBV11-2; abundance: NA; j_gene: TRBJ1-1; CDR3nt: TGTGCCAGCAGCCCCCATCTAGATCCCGGCACTGAAGCTTTCTTT; CDR3aa: CASSPHLDPGTEAFF
d_gene: NA; v_gene: TRBV10-3; abundance: NA; j_gene: TRBJ1-2; CDR3nt: TGTGCCATTAAAACAGGGTGGGGTGTTGGCTACACCTTC; CDR3aa: CAIKTGWGVGYTF
d_gene: NA; v_gene: TRBV5-5; abundance: few; j_gene: TRBJ1-1; CDR3nt: TGTGCCAGCAGCTTGGGACAGGAGAACACTGAAGCTTTCTTT; CDR3aa: CASSLGQENTEAFF
d_gene: NA; v_gene: TRBV4-2; abundance: NA; j_gene: TRBJ1-6; CDR3nt: TGTGCCAGCAGCCAAGAAAGACAGGCAAATAATTCACCCCTCCACTTT; CDR3aa: CASSQERQANNSPLHF
d_gene: TRBD2; v_gene: TRBV6-5; abundance: NA; j_gene: TRBJ2-5; CDR3nt: TGTGCCAGCAGTTATCTGCTAGCGGACTTC; CDR3aa: CASSYLLADF
d_gene: TRBD1; v_gene: TRBV9; abundance: NA; j_gene: TRBJ2-3; CDR3nt: TGTGCCAGCAGCGTAGCACAGGGGGTTGGCACAGATACGCAGTATTTT; CDR3aa: CASSVAQGVGTDTQYF
d_gene: NA; v_gene: TRBV6-6; abundance: once; j_gene: TRBJ1-3; CDR3nt: TGTGCCAGCGCAGTTAACAGAGCCTCTGGAAACACCATATATTTT; CDR3aa: CASAVNRASGNTIYF
d_gene: NA; v_gene: TRBV2; abundance: NA; j_gene: TRBJ1-4; CDR3nt: TGTGCCAGCAGCCTCGAACGGGGGAGGGCTAATGAAAAACTGTTTTTT; CDR3aa: CASSLERGRANEKLFF
d_gene: TRBD1; v_gene: TRBV4-1; abundance: once; j_gene: TRBJ2-2; CDR3nt: TGCGCCAGCAGCCAAGACCTTAAGGGACAGGCCACCGGGGAGCTGTTTTTT; CDR3aa: CASSQDLKGQATGELFF
d_gene: NA; v_gene: TRBV5-4; abundance: NA; j_gene: TRBJ2-7; CDR3nt: TGTGCCAGCAGCGGAACAGATTACGAGCAGTACTTC; CDR3aa: CASSGTDYEQYF
d_gene: NA; v_gene: TRBV6-6; abundance: NA; j_gene: TRBJ2-2; CDR3nt: TGTGCCAGCAAGTGGCAGGGAGGCACCGGGGAGCTGTTTTTT; CDR3aa: CASKWQGGTGELFF
d_gene: NA; v_gene: TRBV5-4; abundance: NA; j_gene: TRBJ1-4; CDR3nt: TGTGCCAGCAGCTTGGGGCAGGGAGGACTTGGAAAACTGTTTTTT; CDR3aa: CASSLGQGGLGKLFF
d_gene: NA; v_gene: TRBV18; abundance: NA; j_gene: TRBJ1-5; CDR3nt: TGTGCCAGCTCGTTATATAGCAATCAGCCCCAGCATTTT; CDR3aa: CASSLYSNQPQHF
d_gene: NA; v_gene: TRBV25-1; abundance: NA; j_gene: TRBJ1-1; CDR3nt: TGTGCCAGCAGTGGACCGGGACAACGTGAAGCTTTCTTT; CDR3aa: CASSGPGQREAFF
d_gene: TRBD2; v_gene: TRBV7-2; abundance: NA; j_gene: TRBJ2-5; CDR3nt: TGTGCCAGCAGCTTAGGGCGTAGCGGGGGACAAGAGACCCAGTACTTC; CDR3aa: CASSLGRSGGQETQYF
d_gene: NA; v_gene: TRBV7-9; abundance: NA; j_gene: TRBJ1-4; CDR3nt: TGTGCCAGCAGCTTAGGGATCCAGAGACAGTTAGCTAATGAAAAACTGTCTTTT; CDR3aa: CASSLGIQRQLANEKLSF
d_gene: TRBD1; v_gene: TRBV18; abundance: NA; j_gene: TRBJ2-5; CDR3nt: TGTGCCAGCTCACCGGGGACAGGGGGAGAGACCCAGTACTTC; CDR3aa: CASSPGTGGETQYF
d_gene: NA; v_gene: TRBV9; abundance: once; j_gene: TRBJ2-2; CDR3nt: TGTGCCAGCAGCGGGACTCCTGGGGAGCTGTTTTTT; CDR3aa: CASSGTPGELFF
d_gene: TRBD2; v_gene: TRBV5-1; abundance: NA; j_gene: TRBJ2-7; CDR3nt: TGCGCCAGCAGCTTGAGATCTAGCGGGGGGGACGCCTACGAGCAGTACTTC; CDR3aa: CASSLRSSGGDAYEQYF
d_gene: NA; v_gene: TRBV19; abundance: once; j_gene: TRBJ2-1; CDR3nt: TGTGCCAGTAGTCCGAGACAGGGAAGGGACTATGAGCAGTTCTTC; CDR3aa: CASSPRQGRDYEQFF
d_gene: NA; v_gene: TRBV11-2; abundance: few; j_gene: TRBJ1-4; CDR3nt: TGTGCCAGCAGCTTATTAGGGGGTGAAAAACTGTTTTTT; CDR3aa: CASSLLGGEKLFF
d_gene: TRBD1; v_gene: TRBV4-2; abundance: NA; j_gene: TRBJ1-1; CDR3nt: TGTGCCAGCAGCCCCATTGGGGGACAGGGTTCGAACACTGAAGCTTTCTTT; CDR3aa: CASSPIGGQGSNTEAFF
d_gene: TRBD1; v_gene: TRBV6-5; abundance: NA; j_gene: TRBJ2-3; CDR3nt: TGTGCCAGCAGTCGACAGGGGGGGACTCATACGCAGTATTTT; CDR3aa: CASSRQGGTHTQYF